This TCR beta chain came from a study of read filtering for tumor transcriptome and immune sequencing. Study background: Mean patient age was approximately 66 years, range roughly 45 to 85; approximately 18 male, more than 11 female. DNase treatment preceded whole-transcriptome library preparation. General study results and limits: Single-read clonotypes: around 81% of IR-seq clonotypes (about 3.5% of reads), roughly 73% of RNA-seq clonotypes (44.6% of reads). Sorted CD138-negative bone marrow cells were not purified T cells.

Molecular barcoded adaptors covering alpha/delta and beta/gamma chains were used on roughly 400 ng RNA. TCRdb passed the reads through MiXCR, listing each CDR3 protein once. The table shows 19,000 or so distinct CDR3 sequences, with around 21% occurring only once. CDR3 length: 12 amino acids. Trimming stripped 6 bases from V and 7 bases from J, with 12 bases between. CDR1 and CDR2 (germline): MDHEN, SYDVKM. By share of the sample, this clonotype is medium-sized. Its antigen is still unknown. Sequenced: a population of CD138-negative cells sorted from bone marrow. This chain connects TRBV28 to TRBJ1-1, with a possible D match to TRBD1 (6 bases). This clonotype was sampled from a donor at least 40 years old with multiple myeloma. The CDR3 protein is CASRRTVVEAFF. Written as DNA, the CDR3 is TGTGCCAGCAGAAGGACAGTAGTTGAAGCTTTCTTT.